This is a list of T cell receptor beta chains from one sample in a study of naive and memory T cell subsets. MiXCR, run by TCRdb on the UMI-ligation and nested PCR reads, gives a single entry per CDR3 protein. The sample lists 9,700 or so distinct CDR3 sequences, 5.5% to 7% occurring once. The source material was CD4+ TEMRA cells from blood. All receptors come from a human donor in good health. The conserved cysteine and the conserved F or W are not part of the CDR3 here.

ASSEGVPSDEKLF,TRBJ1-4,TRBV6-1
ASSFGSDTQY,TRBJ2-3,TRBV5-1
SADGSGKTEAF,TRBJ1-1,TRBV29-1
ASSFQRSLGY,TRBJ2-3,TRBV7-8
ASSYGTGKSYGYT,TRBJ1-2,TRBV6-2/TRBV6-3
ASSRTGTKTGAGDTQY,TRBJ2-3,TRBV5-1
ASSLVQTTPTSSYEQY,TRBJ2-7,TRBV7-2
ASSPDRVAGELF,TRBJ2-2,TRBV7-2
AAQRELAGGPFKAEQF,TRBJ2-1,TRBV10-3
SARDYGRGNEKLF,TRBJ1-4,TRBV20-1
ASMWSGDTEQF,TRBJ2-1,TRBV6-5
ASSGSGGGSYNEQF,TRBJ2-1,TRBV9
ASSLSGTGGTEAF,TRBJ1-1,TRBV12-3/TRBV12-4
ASSYSTYKWDYEQY,TRBJ2-7,TRBV6-2/TRBV6-3
SVASSEVYEQY,TRBJ2-7,TRBV29-1
ASSSGMGFYGYT,TRBJ1-2,TRBV6-5
SVEEPSYNEQF,TRBJ2-1,TRBV29-1
ASRAGGPETQY,TRBJ2-5,TRBV3-1
ASSPARGGQPQH,TRBJ1-5,TRBV19
ATSDPGQSTEQY,TRBJ2-7,TRBV24-1
ASSPTRTEAF,TRBJ1-1,TRBV6-6
ASSQYGGETGELF,TRBJ2-2,TRBV7-9
ASSSRTAYNSPLH,TRBJ1-6,TRBV14
SARRERGLSYNEQF,TRBJ2-1,TRBV20-1